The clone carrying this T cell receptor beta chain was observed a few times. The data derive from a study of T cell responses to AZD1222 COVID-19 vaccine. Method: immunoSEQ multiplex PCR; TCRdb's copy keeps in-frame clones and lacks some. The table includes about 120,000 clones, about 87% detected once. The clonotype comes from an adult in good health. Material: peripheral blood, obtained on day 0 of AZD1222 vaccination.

The CDR3 here is CASSDSGATYEQYF. Here the CDR3 DNA reads TGTGCCAGCAGTGATTCAGGGGCTACCTACGAGCAGTACTTC. The chain is built from TRBV2 and TRBJ2-7; possible D gene TRBD1, 6 bases. Germline V CDR1 and CDR2: SNHLY, FYNNEI. Between the trimmed V and J ends, which lost 3 bases and 2 bases, there was a span of 11 bases. This CDR3 is 14 amino acids long.